The present TCR beta chain was sequenced within a study of blood T cell repertoires in COVID-19. Concerning this clone itself: The sample has other DNA sequences that encode this CDR3 too.

TCRdb keeps only in-frame clones here, not all; method: immunoSEQ multiplex PCR. The sample holds 150,000 to 200,000 clones, around 83% seen once. Trimming removed 5 bases at V and 2 bases at J, with 10 bases between. The CDR3 is made up of 13 amino acids. From germline, CDR1 is SGHTA and CDR2 FQGNSA. Sequencing was performed on peripheral blood. This TCR derives from a human donor in a cohort sampled during active COVID-19. The chain has TRBV7-2 and TRBJ2-7; TRBD2 is a possible D gene (5 bases). This CDR3 reads CASSLDSPYEQYF. The CDR3 DNA follows: TGTGCCAGCAGCCTGGACTCGCCCTACGAGCAGTACTTC.